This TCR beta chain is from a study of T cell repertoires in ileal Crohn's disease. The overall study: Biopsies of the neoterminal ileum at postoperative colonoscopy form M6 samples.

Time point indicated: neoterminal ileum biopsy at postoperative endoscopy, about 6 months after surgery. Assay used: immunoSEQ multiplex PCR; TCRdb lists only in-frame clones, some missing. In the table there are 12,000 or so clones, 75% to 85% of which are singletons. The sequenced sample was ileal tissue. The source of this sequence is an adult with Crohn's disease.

CDR3 sequence: CARSAPTPRKDYEQYF. As DNA, the CDR3 is TGTGCCAGAAGCGCCCCGACACCTCGTAAGGACTACGAGCAGTACTTC. The chain carries TRBV5-3 and TRBJ2-7; D is ambiguous. TRBV5-3 is identified as an open reading frame with a role that is uncertain. The CDR3 runs to 16 residues. Trimming removed 4 bases at V and 3 bases at J, with 20 bases between.